This T cell receptor beta chain was sequenced in a study of T cell repertoires in cytomegalovirus infection. A single record per CDR3 protein comes from TCRdb applying MiXCR to the reads. The repertoire consists of roughly 120,000 distinct CDR3 sequences, with around 10% occurring once and the leading ten covering roughly 31%. With respect to this clonotype: Its specificity is unknown.

With V trimmed by 11 bases and J by 9 bases, 9 bases remained unmatched. From germline, CDR1 is MDHEN and CDR2 SYDVKM. The length of the CDR3 is 14 residues. The rearrangement uses TRBV28 and TRBJ2-1; 14 bases fit TRBD2. Sequenced: PBMCs, sequenced either directly or after in vitro stimulation (not recorded which). This TCR derives from a human donor in good health (CMV status not recorded). Some clones in this sample may be carry-over from other donors' samples. The CDR3 reads CAWRRLAGGGEQFF. CDR3 nucleotides: TGTGCCTGGCGGCGACTAGCGGGAGGGGGTGAGCAGTTCTTC.